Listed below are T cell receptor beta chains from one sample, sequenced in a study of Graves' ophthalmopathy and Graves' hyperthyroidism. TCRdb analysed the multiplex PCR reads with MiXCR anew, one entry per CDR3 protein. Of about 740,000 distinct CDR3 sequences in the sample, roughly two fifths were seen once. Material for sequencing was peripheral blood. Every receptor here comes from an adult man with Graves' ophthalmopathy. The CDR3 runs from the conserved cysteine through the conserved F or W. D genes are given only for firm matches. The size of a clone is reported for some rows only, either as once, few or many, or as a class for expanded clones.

CSVVRNTEAFF	TGCAGCGTTGTGCGGAACACTGAAGCTTTCTTT	TRBJ1-1	.	many	TRBV29-1
CASSFSGHQETQYF	TGTGCCAGCAGCTTCTCGGGACACCAAGAGACCCAGTACTTC	TRBJ2-5	.	many	TRBV7-8
CASSLGESSGNTIYF	TGTGCCAGCAGCTTAGGAGAGAGCTCTGGAAACACCATATATTTT	TRBJ1-3	.	few	TRBV13
CASTAGTENSPLHF	TGTGCCAGCACAGCGGGGACAGAAAATTCACCCCTCCACTTT	TRBJ1-6	TRBD1	.	TRBV6-6
CSARQGANNQPQHF	TGCAGTGCACGGCAGGGGGCGAACAATCAGCCCCAGCATTTT	TRBJ1-5	TRBD1	.	TRBV20-1
CASSLTGTGWTGELFF	TGCGCCAGCAGCCTCACCGGGACAGGGTGGACCGGGGAGCTGTTTTTT	TRBJ2-2	TRBD1	.	TRBV7-9
CASSPNHRANQPQHF	TGTGCCAGCAGTCCAAACCACAGGGCCAATCAGCCCCAGCATTTT	TRBJ1-5	.	once	TRBV2
CASSESRVNPYGYTF	TGTGCCAGCAGTGAAAGCAGGGTTAACCCCTATGGCTACACCTTC	TRBJ1-2	.	many	TRBV2
CASRGQGNTGELFF	TGTGCCAGCCGCGGACAGGGAAACACCGGGGAGCTGTTTTTT	TRBJ2-2	TRBD1	many	TRBV2
CASSFQANTGELFF	TGCGCCAGCAGTTTTCAAGCGAACACCGGGGAGCTGTTTTTT	TRBJ2-2	.	many	TRBV10-1
CASSPAYTEAFF	TGTGCCAGCAGCCCTGCGTACACTGAAGCTTTCTTT	TRBJ1-1	.	.	TRBV9
CAISQQGTYEQYF	TGTGCCATCAGTCAACAGGGCACCTACGAGCAGTACTTC	TRBJ2-7	.	many	TRBV10-3
CAKPGQGSSPLHF	TGTGCCAAACCGGGACAGGGTAGTTCACCCCTCCACTTT	TRBJ1-6	TRBD1	few	TRBV2
CSASLAGKETQYF	TGCAGTGCTAGCTTAGCGGGAAAGGAGACCCAGTACTTC	TRBJ2-5	TRBD2	few	TRBV20-1
CASSLARVLARGYTF	TGTGCCAGCAGCTTGGCTAGGGTTTTAGCCCGCGGCTACACCTTC	TRBJ1-2	.	.	TRBV5-6
CASNLQGYQETQYF	TGTGCCAGCAACCTACAGGGGTACCAAGAGACCCAGTACTTC	TRBJ2-5	TRBD1	few	TRBV12-3/TRBV12-4
CASSQGSGRGANVLTF	TGTGCCAGCAGCCAAGGATCAGGGCGAGGGGCCAACGTCCTGACTTTC	TRBJ2-6	.	few	TRBV11-2
CASSQVFVETQYF	TGTGCCAGCAGCCAAGTTTTTGTGGAGACCCAGTACTTC	TRBJ2-5	.	.	TRBV7-9
CSLTGWSSYNEQFF	TGCAGCTTGACAGGTTGGAGCTCCTACAATGAGCAGTTCTTC	TRBJ2-1	.	.	TRBV29-1
CSATGGQHFTEAFF	TGCAGTGCTACAGGGGGCCAGCATTTCACTGAAGCTTTCTTT	TRBJ1-1	TRBD1	.	TRBV20-1
CSILPGHWNTEAFF	TGCAGTATTTTGCCGGGACACTGGAACACTGAAGCTTTCTTT	TRBJ1-1	.	few	TRBV20-1
CASSDTGKNTEAFF	TGTGCCAGCAGTGACACAGGAAAGAACACTGAAGCTTTCTTT	TRBJ1-1	.	.	TRBV2
CASSYHAGYGYTF	TGTGCCAGCAGTTACCACGCGGGATATGGCTACACCTTC	TRBJ1-2	.	.	TRBV24-1
CARAGQNNSPLHF	TGTGCTAGAGCGGGACAGAATAATTCACCCCTCCACTTT	TRBJ1-6	TRBD1	few	TRBV9
CASRSSGHAAQPQHF	TGTGCCAGCAGATCCTCAGGACACGCCGCTCAGCCCCAGCATTTT	TRBJ1-5	.	.	TRBV25-1
CSASRTGEALILQEAQYF	TGCAGTGCTAGTCGGACAGGGGAAGCTTTGATCCTACAAGAGGCCCAGTACTTC	TRBJ2-5	TRBD1	.	TRBV20-1
CASSQAGTGGYTF	TGTGCCAGCAGCCAAGCCGGGACAGGGGGCTACACCTTC	TRBJ1-2	TRBD1	.	TRBV2
CATSRDPGIPYEQYF	TGTGCCACCAGCAGAGATCCCGGAATCCCCTACGAGCAGTACTTC	TRBJ2-7	.	many	TRBV15
CASRAAAGGSYEQYF	TGCGCCAGCAGGGCGGCGGCGGGAGGGTCCTACGAGCAGTACTTC	TRBJ2-7	TRBD2	.	TRBV5-1
CASSFGGGVSYEQYF	TGTGCCAGCAGCTTCGGCGGGGGGGTCTCCTACGAGCAGTACTTC	TRBJ2-7	TRBD2	.	TRBV7-9
CASSQSRRNTEAFF	TGCGCCAGCAGCCAATCGAGAAGAAACACTGAAGCTTTCTTT	TRBJ1-1	.	.	TRBV4-3
CASSLQGIDQETQYF	TGTGCCAGCAGCTTACAGGGTATTGATCAAGAGACCCAGTACTTC	TRBJ2-5	.	.	TRBV5-4
CSQDGTQQYGYTF	TGCAGCCAAGACGGGACGCAACAATATGGCTACACCTTC	TRBJ1-2	.	.	TRBV29-1
CASSFYSGTGASEAFF	TGTGCCAGCAGCTTCTACTCCGGGACAGGGGCTTCTGAAGCTTTCTTT	TRBJ1-1	TRBD1	.	TRBV5-6
CASSVGANQPQHF	TGCGCCAGCAGCGTTGGCGCCAATCAGCCCCAGCATTTT	TRBJ1-5	.	many	TRBV10-2
CASLGTRRRPGYEQYF	TGTGCCTCGCTAGGGACTAGGCGGCGTCCGGGATACGAGCAGTACTTC	TRBJ2-7	TRBD2	few	TRBV24-1
CASSQVTRGQPQHF	TGCGCCAGCAGCCAAGTGACGAGGGGGCAGCCCCAGCATTTT	TRBJ1-5	.	.	TRBV12-3/TRBV12-4
CASSQTEGLSETRYF	TGTGCCAGCAGCCAGACAGAGGGACTGTCGGAGACCCGGTACTTC	TRBJ2-5	.	.	TRBV2
CASRGDSSVPYEQYF	TGTGCCAGCAGGGGGGACAGCAGTGTCCCCTACGAGCAGTACTTC	TRBJ2-7	TRBD1	.	TRBV2
CASSVRQIPYEQYF	TGTGCCAGCAGCGTTCGACAGATTCCCTACGAGCAGTACTTC	TRBJ2-7	.	.	TRBV9
CSAWDNTGNTIYF	TGCAGTGCCTGGGACAATACTGGAAACACCATATATTTT	TRBJ1-3	.	many	TRBV20-1
CASSLTAGENQPQHF	TGTGCCAGCAGTTTAACGGCAGGGGAGAATCAGCCCCAGCATTTT	TRBJ1-5	.	few	TRBV5-6
CSARDDSRNSPLHF	TGCAGTGCTAGAGATGATAGTCGGAATTCACCCCTCCACTTT	TRBJ1-6	.	.	TRBV20-1
CASSLVGGGGNTIYF	TGTGCCAGCAGCTTAGTTGGTGGAGGGGGAAACACCATATATTTT	TRBJ1-3	.	.	TRBV7-2
CASSEGQGDEQYF	TGTGCCAGCAGTGAAGGACAGGGAGACGAGCAGTACTTC	TRBJ2-7	TRBD1	many	TRBV2
CASRGTGDNTEAFF	TGTGCCAGCAGGGGGACAGGGGACAACACTGAAGCTTTCTTT	TRBJ1-1	TRBD1	few	TRBV7-9
CSALAGAVETQYF	TGCAGCGCGCTAGCGGGAGCAGTGGAGACCCAGTACTTC	TRBJ2-5	TRBD2	.	TRBV29-1
CSVETEYTDTQYF	TGCAGCGTTGAGACAGAGTACACAGATACGCAGTATTTT	TRBJ2-3	.	.	TRBV29-1
CASSLLISGDGYTF	TGTGCCAGCAGTTTATTGATCAGCGGGGATGGCTACACCTTC	TRBJ1-2	.	.	TRBV25-1
CASSQVQEVPEHF	TGTGCCAGCAGCCAAGTTCAGGAGGTACCAGAGCATTTT	TRBJ1-5	.	.	TRBV14
CATSEASGRRAGELFF	TGTGCCACCAGTGAGGCTAGCGGCAGGCGAGCCGGGGAGCTGTTTTTT	TRBJ2-2	TRBD2	few	TRBV24-1
CASSSGMNHGYTF	TGTGCCAGCAGTTCCGGGATGAATCATGGCTACACCTTC	TRBJ1-2	.	few	TRBV2
CASSNGAEFGTQYF	TGTGCCAGCAGCAATGGGGCAGAATTCGGGACCCAGTACTTC	TRBJ2-5	.	many	TRBV7-9
CASSGAGQSLYEQYF	TGTGCCAGCAGCGGGGCGGGACAGTCACTCTACGAGCAGTACTTC	TRBJ2-7	.	.	TRBV12-3/TRBV12-4
CASRQTVAYEQYF	TGTGCCAGCAGACAGACAGTAGCCTACGAGCAGTACTTC	TRBJ2-7	.	.	TRBV11-2
CASSTGTGVHDQPQHF	TGTGCCAGCAGCACCGGGACAGGGGTCCACGATCAGCCCCAGCATTTT	TRBJ1-5	TRBD1	.	TRBV12-3/TRBV12-4